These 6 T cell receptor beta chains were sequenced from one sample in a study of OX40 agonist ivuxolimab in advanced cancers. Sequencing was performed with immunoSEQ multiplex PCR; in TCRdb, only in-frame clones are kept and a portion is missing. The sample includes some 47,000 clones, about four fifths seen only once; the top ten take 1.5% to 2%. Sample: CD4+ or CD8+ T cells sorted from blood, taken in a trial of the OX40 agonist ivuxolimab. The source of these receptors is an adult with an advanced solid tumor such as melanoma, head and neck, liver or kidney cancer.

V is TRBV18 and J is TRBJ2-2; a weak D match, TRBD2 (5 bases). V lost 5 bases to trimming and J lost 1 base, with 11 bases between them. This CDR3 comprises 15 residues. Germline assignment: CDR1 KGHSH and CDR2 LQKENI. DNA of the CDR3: TGTGCCAGCTCAGGGGAGCGGAGGAACACCGGGGAGCTGTTTTTT. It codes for CASSGERRNTGELFF.

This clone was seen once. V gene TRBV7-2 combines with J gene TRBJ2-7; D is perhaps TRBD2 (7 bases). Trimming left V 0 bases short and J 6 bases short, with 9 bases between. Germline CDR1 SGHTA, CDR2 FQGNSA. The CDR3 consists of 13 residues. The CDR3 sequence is CASSLARGGEQYF. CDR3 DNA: TGTGCCAGCAGCTTAGCTAGGGGGGGCGAGCAGTACTTC. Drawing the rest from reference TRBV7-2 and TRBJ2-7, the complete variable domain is GAGVSQSPSNKVTEKGKDVELRCDPISGHTALYWYRQSLGQGLEFLIYFQGNSAPDKSGLPSDRFSAERTGGSVSTLTIQRTQQEDSAVYLCASSLARGGEQYFGPGTRLTVT.

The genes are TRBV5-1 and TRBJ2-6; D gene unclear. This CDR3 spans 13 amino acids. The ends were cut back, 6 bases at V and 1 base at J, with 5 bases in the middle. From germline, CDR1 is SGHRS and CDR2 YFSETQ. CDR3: CASMSSGANVLTF. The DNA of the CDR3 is TGCGCCAGCATGAGTTCTGGGGCCAACGTCCTGACTTTC.

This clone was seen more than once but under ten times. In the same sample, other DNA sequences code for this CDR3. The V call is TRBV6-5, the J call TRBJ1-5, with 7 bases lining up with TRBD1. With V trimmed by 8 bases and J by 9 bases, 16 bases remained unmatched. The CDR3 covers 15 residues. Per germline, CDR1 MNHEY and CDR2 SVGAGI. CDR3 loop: CASPSHRGRSRPQHF. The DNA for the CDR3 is TGTGCCAGCCCCTCACACAGGGGCCGTAGTCGGCCCCAGCATTTT.

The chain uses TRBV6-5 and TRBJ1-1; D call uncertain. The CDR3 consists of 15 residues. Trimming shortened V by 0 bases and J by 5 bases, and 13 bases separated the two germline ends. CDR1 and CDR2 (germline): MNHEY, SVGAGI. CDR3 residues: CASSYSPHPRTEAFF. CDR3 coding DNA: TGTGCCAGCAGTTACTCTCCACACCCGCGGACTGAAGCTTTCTTT.

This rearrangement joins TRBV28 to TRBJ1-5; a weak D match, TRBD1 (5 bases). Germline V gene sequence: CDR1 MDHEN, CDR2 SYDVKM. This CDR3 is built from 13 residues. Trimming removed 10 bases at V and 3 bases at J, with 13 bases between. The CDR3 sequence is CAMAAGINQPQHF. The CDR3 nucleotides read TGTGCCATGGCGGCAGGGATCAATCAGCCCCAGCATTTT.